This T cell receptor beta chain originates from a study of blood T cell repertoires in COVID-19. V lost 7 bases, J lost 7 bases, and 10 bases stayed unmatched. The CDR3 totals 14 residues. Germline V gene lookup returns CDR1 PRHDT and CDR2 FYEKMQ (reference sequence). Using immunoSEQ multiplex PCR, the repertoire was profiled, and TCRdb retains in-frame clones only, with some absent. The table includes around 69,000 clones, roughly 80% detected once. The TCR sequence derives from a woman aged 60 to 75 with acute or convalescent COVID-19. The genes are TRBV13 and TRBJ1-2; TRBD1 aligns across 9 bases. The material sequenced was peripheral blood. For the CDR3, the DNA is TGTGCCAGCAACTCCCGGGACAGGGACTCTGGCTACACCTTC. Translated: CASNSRDRDSGYTF.